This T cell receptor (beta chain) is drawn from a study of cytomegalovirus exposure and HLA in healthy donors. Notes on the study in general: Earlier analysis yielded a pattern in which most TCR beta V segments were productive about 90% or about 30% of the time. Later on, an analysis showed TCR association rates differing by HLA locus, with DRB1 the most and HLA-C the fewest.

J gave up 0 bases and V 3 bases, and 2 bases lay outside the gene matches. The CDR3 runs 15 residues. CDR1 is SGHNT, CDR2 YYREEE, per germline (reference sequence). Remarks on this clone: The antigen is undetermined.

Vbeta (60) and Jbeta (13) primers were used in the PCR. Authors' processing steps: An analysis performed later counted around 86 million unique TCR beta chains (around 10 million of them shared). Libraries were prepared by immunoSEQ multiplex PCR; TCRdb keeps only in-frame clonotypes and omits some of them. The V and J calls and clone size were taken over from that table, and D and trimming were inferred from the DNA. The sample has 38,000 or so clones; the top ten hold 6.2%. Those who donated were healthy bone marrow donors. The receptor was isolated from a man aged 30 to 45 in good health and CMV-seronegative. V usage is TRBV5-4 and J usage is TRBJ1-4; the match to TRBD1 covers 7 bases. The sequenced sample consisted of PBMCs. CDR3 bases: TGTGCCAGCAGCTCTACAGGGGCAACTAATGAAAAACTGTTTTTT. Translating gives CASSSTGATNEKLFF.